This is a list of T cell receptor beta chains from one sample in a study of PD-1 blockade in classical Hodgkin lymphoma. TCRdb keeps only in-frame clones here, not all; method: immunoSEQ multiplex PCR. In the table there are about 64,000 clones, approximately 92% of which are singletons. Here the sequenced sample was peripheral blood mononuclear cells (PBMCs), taken before the fourth cycle of nivolumab. These receptors were taken from a human donor with classical Hodgkin lymphoma. Each CDR3 is given with its conserved first and last residue. D genes are given only for firm matches.

>14|-|TRBJ2-1|TRBV19
TGTGCCAGTAGTTCCGCCGGCGGGACGAATGAGCAGTTCTTC
CASSSAGGTNEQFF
>17|TRBD1|TRBJ1-5|TRBV27
TGTGCCAGCAGTTTACGGGGGGGACAGGGTATGGGTCAGCCCCAGCATTTT
CASSLRGGQGMGQPQHF
>16|TRBD1|TRBJ2-3|TRBV13
TGTGCCAGCAGCAACCCTTCGACAGGGCGGTCGGATACGCAGTATTTT
CASSNPSTGRSDTQYF
>16|TRBD1|TRBJ1-2|TRBV4-1
TGCGCCAGCAGCCATATCACGGACAGGGGGATAGGAGGCTACACCTTC
CASSHITDRGIGGYTF
>12|-|TRBJ2-7|TRBV5-1
TGCGCCAGCATGGGTAATGGGTACGAGCAGTACTTC
CASMGNGYEQYF
>17|TRBD1|TRBJ2-3|TRBV4-1
TGCGCCAGCAGCATAAGGGGGCAAGGTACTGCCACAGATACGCAGTATTTT
CASSIRGQGTATDTQYF
>15|-|TRBJ1-2|TRBV5-4
TGTGCCAGCAGCTTGGAGGGACTTAGAAACTATGGCTACACCTTC
CASSLEGLRNYGYTF
>16|TRBD1|TRBJ2-7|TRBV28
TGTGCCAGCGGGGGTTCCTCACGGACAGGACTTTACGAGCAGTACTTC
CASGGSSRTGLYEQYF
>15|TRBD1|TRBJ2-3|TRBV15
TGTGCCACCAGCAGAGCTACAGGGGATACAGATACGCAGTATTTT
CATSRATGDTDTQYF
>16|TRBD2|TRBJ2-5|TRBV5-1
TGCGCCAGCAGCTGGACTAGCGCTGAGGCCGGCGCGGCCCAGTACTTC
CASSWTSAEAGAAQYF
>15|TRBD1|TRBJ2-7|TRBV5-6
TGTGCCAGCAGCCCTATGGGACAGGTCGGCTACGAGCAGTACTTC
CASSPMGQVGYEQYF
>15|-|TRBJ2-1|TRBV19
TGTGCCAGTAGTATACGACGGGAGAGGTACAATGAGCAGTTCTTC
CASSIRRERYNEQFF
>16|TRBD1|TRBJ2-7|TRBV2
TGTGCCAGCAACCTGATGGGGACAGGGGTTGCCTACGAGCAGTACTTC
CASNLMGTGVAYEQYF
>17|TRBD2|TRBJ2-1|TRBV19
TGTGCCAGTAGTGGGTTATGGGGGACTAGAGAAAACAATGAGCAGTTCTTC
CASSGLWGTRENNEQFF
>17|-|TRBJ1-5|TRBV18
TGTGCCAGCTCACGGGGCCTATCCGGGACGAGCAATCAGCCCCAGCATTTT
CASSRGLSGTSNQPQHF
>15|-|TRBJ1-2|TRBV27
TGTGCCAGCAGTCAGGAAGGAGGGAACTTGTATGGCTACACCTTC
CASSQEGGNLYGYTF
>15|TRBD2|TRBJ2-1|TRBV4-2
TGTGCCAGCAGCCAAGGGACTAGCGGGGACTATGAGCAGTTCTTC
CASSQGTSGDYEQFF
>15|TRBD2|TRBJ2-5|TRBV5-1
TGCGCCAGCAGCCTCAGCGGGGGAAACGGGGAGACCCAGTACTTC
CASSLSGGNGETQYF
>15|TRBD2|TRBJ2-3|TRBV5-4
TGTGCCAGCAGCGGCGGGGGGGCCGGGTTAAATACGCAGTATTTT
CASSGGGAGLNTQYF
>14|-|TRBJ1-1|TRBV11-2
TGTGCCAGCAGCTTACGATCGGGAAACACTGAAGCTTTCTTT
CASSLRSGNTEAFF
>13|-|TRBJ1-1|TRBV7-9
TGTGCCAGCAGCCTGGGTTCGAACACTGAAGCTTTCTTT
CASSLGSNTEAFF
>16|-|TRBJ1-6|TRBV11-2
TGTGCCAGCAGCTTAGTGGTCAGCCTCGATAATTCACCCCTCCACTTT
CASSLVVSLDNSPLHF
>15|-|TRBJ1-1|TRBV9
TGTGCCAGCAGCGTAGTGACGGTTGCGAACACTGAAGCTTTCTTT
CASSVVTVANTEAFF
>16|-|TRBJ2-7|TRBV7-6
TGTGCCAGCAGCTTTGGTGCCGGGTCAAAAAACTACGAGCAGTACTTC
CASSFGAGSKNYEQYF
>11|-|TRBJ2-7|TRBV6-5
TGTGCCAGCAAGCGGGTCTACGAGCAGTACTTC
CASKRVYEQYF
>14|TRBD2|TRBJ2-1|TRBV11-3
TGTGCCAGCAGCGAGACTAGCGGGAGTTTTGAGCAGTTCTTC
CASSETSGSFEQFF
>16|-|TRBJ2-1|TRBV7-2
TGTGCCAGCAGCTTAGCAGGTAGGGGGTCCTACAATGAGCAGTTCTTC
CASSLAGRGSYNEQFF
>16|-|TRBJ2-1|TRBV27
TGTGCCAGCAGTTTATTGACGGGAGATTTTAGTGGTGAGCAGTTCTTC
CASSLLTGDFSGEQFF
>18|TRBD2|TRBJ2-3|TRBV9
TGTGCCAGCAGCCCAGGGACTAGCGGGGGGAGGCTCACAGATACGCAGTATTTT
CASSPGTSGGRLTDTQYF
>14|-|TRBJ2-7|TRBV11-2
TGTGCCAGCAGCTTAGACGCGGAACTCTACGAGCAGTACTTC
CASSLDAELYEQYF
>15|-|TRBJ2-1|TRBV21-1
TGTGCCAGCAGCAAAGGCACAGTGACTTGGGAAGAGCAGTTCTTC
CASSKGTVTWEEQFF
>14|-|TRBJ1-2|TRBV7-2
TGTGCCAGCAGCTTGGAACTAGTTCCAGGGGGCTACACCTTC
CASSLELVPGGYTF